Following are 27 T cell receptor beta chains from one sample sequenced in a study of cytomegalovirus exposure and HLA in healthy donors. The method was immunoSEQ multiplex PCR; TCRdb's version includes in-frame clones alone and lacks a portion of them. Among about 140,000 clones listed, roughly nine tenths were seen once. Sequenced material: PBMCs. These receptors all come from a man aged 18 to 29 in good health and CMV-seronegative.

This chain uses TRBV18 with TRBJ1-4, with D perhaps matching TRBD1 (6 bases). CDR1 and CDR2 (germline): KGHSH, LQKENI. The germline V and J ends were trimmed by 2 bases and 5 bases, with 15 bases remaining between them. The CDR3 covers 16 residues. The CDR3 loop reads CASSPGSGEDNEKLFF. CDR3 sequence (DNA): TGTGCCAGCTCACCAGGTTCAGGGGAAGACAATGAAAAACTGTTTTTT.

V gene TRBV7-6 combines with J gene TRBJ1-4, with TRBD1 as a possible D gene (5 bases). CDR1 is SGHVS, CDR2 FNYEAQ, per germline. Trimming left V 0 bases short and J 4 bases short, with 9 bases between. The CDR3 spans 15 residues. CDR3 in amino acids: CASSLATAYNEKLFF. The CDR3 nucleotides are TGTGCCAGCAGCTTAGCGACAGCCTATAATGAAAAACTGTTTTTT. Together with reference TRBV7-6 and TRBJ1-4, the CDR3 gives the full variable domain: GAGVSQSPRYKVTKRGQDVALRCDPISGHVSLYWYRQALGQGPEFLTYFNYEAQQDKSGLPNDRFSAERPEGSISTLTIQRTEQRDSAMYRCASSLATAYNEKLFFGSGTQLSVL.

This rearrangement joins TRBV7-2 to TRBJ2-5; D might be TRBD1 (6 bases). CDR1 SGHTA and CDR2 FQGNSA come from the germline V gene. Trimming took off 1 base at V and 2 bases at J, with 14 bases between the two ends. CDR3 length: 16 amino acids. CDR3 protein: CASSLVGPGVQETQYF. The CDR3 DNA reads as TGTGCCAGCAGCTTAGTTGGGCCAGGGGTTCAAGAGACCCAGTACTTC.

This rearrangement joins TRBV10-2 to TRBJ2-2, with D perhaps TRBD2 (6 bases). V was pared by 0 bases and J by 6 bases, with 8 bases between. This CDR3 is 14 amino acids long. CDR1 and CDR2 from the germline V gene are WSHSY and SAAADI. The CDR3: CASSESTGAGELFF. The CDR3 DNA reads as TGCGCCAGCAGTGAGTCGACGGGGGCCGGGGAGCTGTTTTTT.

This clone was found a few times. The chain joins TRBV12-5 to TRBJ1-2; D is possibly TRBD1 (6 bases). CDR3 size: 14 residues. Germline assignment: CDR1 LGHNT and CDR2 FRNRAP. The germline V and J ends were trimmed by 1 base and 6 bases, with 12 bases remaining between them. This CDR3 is CASGLAWTENGYTF. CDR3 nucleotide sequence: TGTGCTAGTGGTTTGGCCTGGACAGAGAATGGCTACACCTTC.

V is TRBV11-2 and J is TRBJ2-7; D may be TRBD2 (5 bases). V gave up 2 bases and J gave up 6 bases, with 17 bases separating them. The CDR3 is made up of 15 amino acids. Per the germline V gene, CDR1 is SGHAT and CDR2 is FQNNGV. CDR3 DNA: TGTGCCAGCAGCTTAACGGGGATGGAGGTTGGCGAGCAGTACTTC. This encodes CASSLTGMEVGEQYF.

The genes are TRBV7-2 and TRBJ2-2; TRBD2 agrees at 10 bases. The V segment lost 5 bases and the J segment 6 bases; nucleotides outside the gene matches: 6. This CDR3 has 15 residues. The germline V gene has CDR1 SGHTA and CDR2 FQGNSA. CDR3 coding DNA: TGTGCCAGCAGCCCGACGGGGACTAGCGCCGGGGAGCTGTTTTTT. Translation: CASSPTGTSAGELFF.

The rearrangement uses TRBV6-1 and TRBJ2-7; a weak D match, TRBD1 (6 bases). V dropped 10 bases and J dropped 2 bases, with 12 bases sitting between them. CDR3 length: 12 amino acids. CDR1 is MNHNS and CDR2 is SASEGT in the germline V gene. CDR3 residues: CAIRTGTYEQYF. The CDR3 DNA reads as TGTGCCATCCGCACAGGGACCTACGAGCAGTACTTC.

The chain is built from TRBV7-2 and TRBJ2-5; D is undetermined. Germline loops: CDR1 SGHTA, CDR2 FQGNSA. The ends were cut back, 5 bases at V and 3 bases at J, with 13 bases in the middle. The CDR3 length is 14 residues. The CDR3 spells CASSTNWSEETQYF. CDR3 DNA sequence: TGTGCCAGCAGCACCAACTGGTCCGAAGAGACCCAGTACTTC.

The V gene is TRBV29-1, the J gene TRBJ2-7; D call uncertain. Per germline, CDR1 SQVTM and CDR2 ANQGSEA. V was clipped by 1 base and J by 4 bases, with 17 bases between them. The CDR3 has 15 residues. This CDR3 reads CSVEVPLGPGYEQYF. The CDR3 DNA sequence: TGCAGCGTTGAAGTCCCCTTGGGTCCGGGTTACGAGCAGTACTTC.

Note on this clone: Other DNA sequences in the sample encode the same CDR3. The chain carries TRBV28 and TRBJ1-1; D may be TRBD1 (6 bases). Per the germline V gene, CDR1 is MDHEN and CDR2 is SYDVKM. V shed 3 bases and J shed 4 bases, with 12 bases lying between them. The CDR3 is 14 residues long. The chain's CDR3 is CASSFLGGGTEAFF. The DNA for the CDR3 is TGTGCCAGCAGTTTTCTGGGAGGGGGCACTGAAGCTTTCTTT.

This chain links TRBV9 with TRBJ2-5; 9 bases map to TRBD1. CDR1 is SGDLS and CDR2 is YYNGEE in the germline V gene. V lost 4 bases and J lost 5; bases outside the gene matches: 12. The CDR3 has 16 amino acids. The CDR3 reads CASSLSGTGLGETQYF. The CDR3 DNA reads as TGTGCCAGCAGCCTCTCCGGGACAGGGTTAGGGGAGACCCAGTACTTC.

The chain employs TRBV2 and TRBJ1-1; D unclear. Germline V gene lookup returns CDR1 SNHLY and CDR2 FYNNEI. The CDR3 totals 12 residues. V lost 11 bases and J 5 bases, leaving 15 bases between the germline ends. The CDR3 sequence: CACPIWETEAFF. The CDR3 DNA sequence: TGTGCCTGCCCCATTTGGGAGACTGAAGCTTTCTTT.

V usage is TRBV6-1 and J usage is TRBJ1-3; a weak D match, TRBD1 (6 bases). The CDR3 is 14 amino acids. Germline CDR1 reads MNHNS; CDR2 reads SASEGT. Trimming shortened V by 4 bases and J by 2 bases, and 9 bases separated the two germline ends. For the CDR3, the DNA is TGTGCCAGCAGTGCAGGGGTTACTGGAAACACCATATATTTT. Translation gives CASSAGVTGNTIYF.

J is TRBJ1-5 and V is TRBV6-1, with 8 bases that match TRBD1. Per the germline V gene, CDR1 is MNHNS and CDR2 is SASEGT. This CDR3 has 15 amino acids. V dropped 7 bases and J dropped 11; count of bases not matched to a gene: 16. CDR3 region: CASTPGQGFRLAQHF. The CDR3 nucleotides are TGTGCCAGCACCCCCGGACAGGGATTTAGATTGGCCCAGCATTTT.

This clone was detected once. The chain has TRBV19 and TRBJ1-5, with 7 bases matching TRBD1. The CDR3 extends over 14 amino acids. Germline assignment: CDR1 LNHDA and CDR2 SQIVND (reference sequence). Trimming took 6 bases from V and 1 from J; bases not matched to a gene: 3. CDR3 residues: CASRGQRSNQPQHF. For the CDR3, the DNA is TGTGCCAGTAGGGGACAGAGGAGCAATCAGCCCCAGCATTTT.

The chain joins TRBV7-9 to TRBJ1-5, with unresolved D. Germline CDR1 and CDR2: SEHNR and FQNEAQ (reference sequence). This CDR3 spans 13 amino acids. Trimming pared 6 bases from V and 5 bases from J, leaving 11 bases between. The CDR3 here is CASSPWGDQPQHF. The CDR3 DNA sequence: TGTGCCAGCAGTCCGTGGGGAGATCAGCCCCAGCATTTT.

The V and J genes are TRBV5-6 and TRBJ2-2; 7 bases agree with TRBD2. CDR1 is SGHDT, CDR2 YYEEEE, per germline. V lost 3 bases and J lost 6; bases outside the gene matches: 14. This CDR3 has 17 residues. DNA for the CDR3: TGTGCCAGCAGCTGGATAGAGCGGGATGGTAACGCCGGGGAGCTGTTTTTT. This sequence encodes CASSWIERDGNAGELFF.

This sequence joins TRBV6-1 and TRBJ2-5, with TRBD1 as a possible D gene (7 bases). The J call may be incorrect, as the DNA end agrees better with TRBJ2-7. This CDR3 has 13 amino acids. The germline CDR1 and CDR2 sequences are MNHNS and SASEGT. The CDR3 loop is CASSAGQFYEQYF. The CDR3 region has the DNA TGTGCCAGCAGCGCGGGACAGTTCTACGAGCAGTACTTC.

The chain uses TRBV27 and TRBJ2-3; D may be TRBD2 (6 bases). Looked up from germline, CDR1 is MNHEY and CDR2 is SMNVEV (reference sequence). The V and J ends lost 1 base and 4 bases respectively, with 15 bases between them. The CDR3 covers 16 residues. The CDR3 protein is CASSLFGGRDADTQYF. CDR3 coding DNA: TGTGCCAGCAGTTTATTCGGCGGGCGGGACGCAGATACGCAGTATTTT.

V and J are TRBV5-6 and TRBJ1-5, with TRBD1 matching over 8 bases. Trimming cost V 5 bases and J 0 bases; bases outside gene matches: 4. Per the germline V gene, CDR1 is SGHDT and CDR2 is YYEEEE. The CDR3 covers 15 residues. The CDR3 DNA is TGTGCCAGCAGAAAGACAGGGGATAGCAATCAGCCCCAGCATTTT. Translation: CASRKTGDSNQPQHF.

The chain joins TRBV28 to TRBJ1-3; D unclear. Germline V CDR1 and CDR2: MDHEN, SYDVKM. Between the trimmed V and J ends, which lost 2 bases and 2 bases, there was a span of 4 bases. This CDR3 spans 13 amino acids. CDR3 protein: CASSLEAGNTIYF. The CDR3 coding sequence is TGTGCCAGCAGTTTAGAGGCTGGAAACACCATATATTTT.

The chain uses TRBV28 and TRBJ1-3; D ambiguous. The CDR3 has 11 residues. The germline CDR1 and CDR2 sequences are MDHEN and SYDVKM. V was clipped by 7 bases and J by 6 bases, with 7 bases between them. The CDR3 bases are TGTGCCAGCACCTTTATAAACACCATATATTTT. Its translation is CASTFINTIYF.

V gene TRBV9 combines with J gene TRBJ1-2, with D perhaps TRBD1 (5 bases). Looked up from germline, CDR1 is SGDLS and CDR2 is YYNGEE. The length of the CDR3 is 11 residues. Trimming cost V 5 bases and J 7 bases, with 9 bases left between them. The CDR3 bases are TGTGCCAGCAGTGAAGGGGTTGGCTACACCTTC. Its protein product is CASSEGVGYTF.

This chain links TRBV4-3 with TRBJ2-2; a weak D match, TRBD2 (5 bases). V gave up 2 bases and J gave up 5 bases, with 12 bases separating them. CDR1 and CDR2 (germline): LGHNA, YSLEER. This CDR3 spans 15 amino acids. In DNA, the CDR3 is TGCGCCAGCAGCCAAAATGAGGGTGGAACCGGGGAGCTGTTTTTT. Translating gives CASSQNEGGTGELFF.

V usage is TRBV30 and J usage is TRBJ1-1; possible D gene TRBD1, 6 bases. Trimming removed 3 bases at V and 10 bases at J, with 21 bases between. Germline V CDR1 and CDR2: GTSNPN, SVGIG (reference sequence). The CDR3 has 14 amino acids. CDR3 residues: CAWSHTPRGVLAFF. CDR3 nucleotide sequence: TGTGCCTGGAGCCACACTCCCAGGGGCGTTTTAGCTTTCTTT.

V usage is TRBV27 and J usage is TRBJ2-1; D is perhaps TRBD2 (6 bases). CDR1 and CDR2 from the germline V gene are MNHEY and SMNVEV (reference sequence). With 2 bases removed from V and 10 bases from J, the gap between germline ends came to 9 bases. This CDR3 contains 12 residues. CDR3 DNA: TGTGCCAGCAGTTTAATTGGGGGGGAGCAGTTCTTC. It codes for CASSLIGGEQFF.